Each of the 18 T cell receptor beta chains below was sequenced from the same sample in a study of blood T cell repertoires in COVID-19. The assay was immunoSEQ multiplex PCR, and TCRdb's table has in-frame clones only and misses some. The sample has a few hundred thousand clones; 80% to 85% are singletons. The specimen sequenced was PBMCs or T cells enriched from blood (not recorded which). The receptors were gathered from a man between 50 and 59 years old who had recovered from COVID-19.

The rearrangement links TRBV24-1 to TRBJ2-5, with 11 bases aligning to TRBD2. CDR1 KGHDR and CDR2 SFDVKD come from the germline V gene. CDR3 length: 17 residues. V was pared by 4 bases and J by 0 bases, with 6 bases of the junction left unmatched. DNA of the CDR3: TGTGCCACCAGTGAACCGGGACTAGCGGCACACCAAGAGACCCAGTACTTC. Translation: CATSEPGLAAHQETQYF.

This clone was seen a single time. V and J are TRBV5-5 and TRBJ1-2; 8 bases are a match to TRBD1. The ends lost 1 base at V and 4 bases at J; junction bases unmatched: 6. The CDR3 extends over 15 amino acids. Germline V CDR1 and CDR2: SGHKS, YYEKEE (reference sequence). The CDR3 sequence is CASSLMAGGGYGYTF. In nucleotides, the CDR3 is TGTGCCAGCAGCTTGATGGCAGGGGGCGGCTATGGCTACACCTTC.

The CDR3 loop reads CASSSQGVSNQPQHF. CDR3 nucleotide sequence: TGTGCCAGCAGTTCCCAGGGGGTTAGCAATCAGCCCCAGCATTTT. The J gene is TRBJ1-5, the V gene TRBV28; 7 nucleotides match TRBD1. The CDR3 has 15 residues. Germline V CDR1 and CDR2: MDHEN, SYDVKM. Trimming at V came to 4 bases and at J to 0 bases, leaving 3 bases not matched to a gene.

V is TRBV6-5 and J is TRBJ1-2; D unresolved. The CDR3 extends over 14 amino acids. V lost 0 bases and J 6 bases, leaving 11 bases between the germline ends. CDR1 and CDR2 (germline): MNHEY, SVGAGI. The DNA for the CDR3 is TGTGCCAGCAGTTACTCGACTGCGGGTCATGGCTACACCTTC. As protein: CASSYSTAGHGYTF.

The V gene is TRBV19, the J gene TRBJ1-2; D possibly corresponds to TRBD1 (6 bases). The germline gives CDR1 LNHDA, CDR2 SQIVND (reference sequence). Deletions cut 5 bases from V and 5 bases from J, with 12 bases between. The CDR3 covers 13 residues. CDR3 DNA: TGTGCCAGTAGTGCAGGGGCGAGTTATGGCTACACCTTC. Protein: CASSAGASYGYTF. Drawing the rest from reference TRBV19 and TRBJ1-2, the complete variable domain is DGGITQSPKYLFRKEGQNVTLSCEQNLNHDAMYWYRQDPGQGLRLIYYSQIVNDFQKGDIAEGYSVSREKKESFPLTVTSAQKNPTAFYLCASSAGASYGYTFGSGTRLTVV.

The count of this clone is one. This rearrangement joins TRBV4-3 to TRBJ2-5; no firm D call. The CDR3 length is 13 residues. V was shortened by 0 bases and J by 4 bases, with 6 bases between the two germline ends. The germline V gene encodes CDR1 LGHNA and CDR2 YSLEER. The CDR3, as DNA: TGCGCCAGCAGCCAAGAACTCTCAGAGACCCAGTACTTC. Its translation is CASSQELSETQYF.

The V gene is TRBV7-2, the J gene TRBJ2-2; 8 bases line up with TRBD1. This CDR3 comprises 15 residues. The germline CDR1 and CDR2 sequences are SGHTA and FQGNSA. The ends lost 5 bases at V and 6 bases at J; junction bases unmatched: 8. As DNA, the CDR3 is TGTGCCAGCAGCCCTTGGACAGGGACTTCCGGGGAGCTGTTTTTT. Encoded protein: CASSPWTGTSGELFF.

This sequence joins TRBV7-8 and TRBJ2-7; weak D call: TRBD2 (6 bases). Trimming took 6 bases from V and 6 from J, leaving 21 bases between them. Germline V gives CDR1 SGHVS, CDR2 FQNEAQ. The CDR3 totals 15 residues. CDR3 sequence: CASRAFSGYNGEQYF. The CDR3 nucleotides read TGTGCCAGCAGGGCCTTTAGCGGCTATAACGGCGAGCAGTACTTC. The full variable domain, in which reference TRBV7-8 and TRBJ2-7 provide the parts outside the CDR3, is GAGVSQSPRYKVAKRGQDVALRCDPISGHVSLFWYQQALGQGPEFLTYFQNEAQLDKSGLPSDRFFAERPEGSVSTLKIQRTQQEDSAVYLCASRAFSGYNGEQYFGPGTRLTVT.

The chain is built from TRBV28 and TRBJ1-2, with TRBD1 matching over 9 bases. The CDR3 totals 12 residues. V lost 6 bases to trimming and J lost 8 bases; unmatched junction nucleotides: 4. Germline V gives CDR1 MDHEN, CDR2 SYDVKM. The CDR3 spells CASRQGAEGYTF. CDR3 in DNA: TGTGCCAGCAGACAGGGGGCGGAAGGCTACACCTTC.

In DNA, the CDR3 is TGTGCCAGCAGCTTAGGACATCGGGGGGGTTGGACTGAAGCTTTCTTT. Its protein product is CASSLGHRGGWTEAFF. The chain couples TRBV7-2 to TRBJ1-1; a possible D gene is TRBD1 (5 bases). V lost 1 base and J 5 bases, leaving 17 bases between the germline ends. The germline CDR1 and CDR2 sequences are SGHTA and FQGNSA. The CDR3 is 16 amino acids.

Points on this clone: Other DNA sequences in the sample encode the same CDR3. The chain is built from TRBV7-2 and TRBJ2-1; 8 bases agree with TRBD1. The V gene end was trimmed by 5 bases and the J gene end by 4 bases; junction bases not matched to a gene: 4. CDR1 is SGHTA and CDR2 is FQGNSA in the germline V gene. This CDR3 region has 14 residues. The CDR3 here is CASSLRGQYNEQFF. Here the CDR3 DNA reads TGTGCCAGCAGCCTCAGGGGGCAATACAATGAGCAGTTCTTC.

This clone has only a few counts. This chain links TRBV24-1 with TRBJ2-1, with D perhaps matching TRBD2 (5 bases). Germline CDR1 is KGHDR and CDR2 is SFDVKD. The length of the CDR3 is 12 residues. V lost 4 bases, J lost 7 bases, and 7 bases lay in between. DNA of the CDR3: TGTGCCACCAGTGAGGGGAGAAATGAGCAGTTCTTC. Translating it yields CATSEGRNEQFF.

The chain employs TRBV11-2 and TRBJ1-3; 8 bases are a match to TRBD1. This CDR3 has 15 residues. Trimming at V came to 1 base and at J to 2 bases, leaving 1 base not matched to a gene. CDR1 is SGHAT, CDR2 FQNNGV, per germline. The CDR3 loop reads CASSLVTGAGNTIYF. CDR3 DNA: TGTGCCAGCAGCTTAGTGACAGGGGCTGGAAACACCATATATTTT.

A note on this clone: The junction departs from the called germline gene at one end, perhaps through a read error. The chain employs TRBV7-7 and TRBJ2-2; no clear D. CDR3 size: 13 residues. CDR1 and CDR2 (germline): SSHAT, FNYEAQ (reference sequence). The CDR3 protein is CASTPTRGGELFF. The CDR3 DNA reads TGTGCTAGCACCCCAACCCGAGGCGGGGAGCTGTTTTTT.

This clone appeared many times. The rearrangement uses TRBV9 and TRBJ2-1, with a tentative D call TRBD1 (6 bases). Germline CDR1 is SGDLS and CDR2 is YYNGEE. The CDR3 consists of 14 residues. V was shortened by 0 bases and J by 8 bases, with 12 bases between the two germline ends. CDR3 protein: CASSVASPGDEQFF. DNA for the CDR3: TGTGCCAGCAGCGTAGCCTCGCCAGGGGATGAGCAGTTCTTC.

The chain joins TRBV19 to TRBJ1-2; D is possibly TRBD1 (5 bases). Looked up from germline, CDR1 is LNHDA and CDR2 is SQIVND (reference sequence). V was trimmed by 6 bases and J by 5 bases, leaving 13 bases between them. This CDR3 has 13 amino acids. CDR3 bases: TGTGCCAGTAGCCCAGACAGACTTTATGGCTACACCTTC. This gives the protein CASSPDRLYGYTF.

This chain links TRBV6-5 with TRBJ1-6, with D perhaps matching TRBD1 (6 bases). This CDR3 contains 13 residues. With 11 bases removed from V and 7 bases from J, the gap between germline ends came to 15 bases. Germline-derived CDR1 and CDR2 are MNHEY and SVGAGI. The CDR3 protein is CASWGGGNSPLHF. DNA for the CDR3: TGTGCCTCCTGGGGGGGCGGGAATTCACCCCTCCACTTT.

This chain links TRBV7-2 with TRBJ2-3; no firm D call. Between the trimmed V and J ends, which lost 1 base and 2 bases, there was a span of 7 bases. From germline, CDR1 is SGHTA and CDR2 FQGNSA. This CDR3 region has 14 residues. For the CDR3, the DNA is TGTGCCAGCAGCTTAGGACTTATCACAGATACGCAGTATTTT. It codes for CASSLGLITDTQYF.